The 11 T cell receptor beta chains below were found in one sample sequenced in a study of OX40 agonist ivuxolimab in advanced cancers. The library was prepared using the immunoSEQ multiplex PCR assay. As stored in TCRdb, this immuneACCESS dataset retains in-frame rearrangements with V and J assigned. A fraction of the clones does not appear; measured against another copy, unresolved V genes explain less than half of the discrepancy, and the remainder lacks a known reason. This sample gives roughly 64,000 clones in total; around 80% of them show up just once. The top ten clones comprise approximately 2% of the sample. Sequencing used CD4+ or CD8+ T cells sorted from blood, obtained in a trial of the OX40 agonist ivuxolimab. The receptors were gathered from an adult with an advanced solid tumor such as melanoma, head and neck, liver or kidney cancer.

The chain is built from TRBV7-6 and TRBJ2-7, with D perhaps matching TRBD2 (6 bases). CDR1 is SGHVS, CDR2 FNYEAQ, per germline. This CDR3 region has 14 residues. V lost 3 bases and J 5 bases, leaving 14 bases between the germline ends. CDR3 nucleotide sequence: TGTGCCAGCAGCTTGGACCCTAGCGTACACGAGCAGTACTTC. This codes for CASSLDPSVHEQYF.

The J gene is TRBJ2-5, the V gene TRBV6-1, with D unclear. V was shortened by 5 bases and J by 5 bases, with 12 bases between the two germline ends. The CDR3 covers 13 residues. Germline V gene sequence: CDR1 MNHNS, CDR2 SASEGT. This chain's CDR3 is CASSPIGRETQYF. In nucleotides, the CDR3 is TGTGCCAGCAGTCCCATCGGACGGGAGACCCAGTACTTC.

This clone occurred a few times. V and J are TRBV9 and TRBJ1-4; D ambiguous. Germline CDR1 is SGDLS and CDR2 is YYNGEE. The CDR3 covers 16 residues. V lost 4 bases and J lost 6, with 19 bases in between. CDR3 in amino acids: CASSLGPLTTYEKLFF. The CDR3 bases are TGTGCCAGCAGCCTAGGACCTCTAACTACTTATGAAAAACTGTTTTTT.

This chain connects TRBV30 to TRBJ1-1, with D hard to call. V lost 4 bases to trimming and J lost 0 bases, with 9 bases between them. Germline CDR1 is GTSNPN and CDR2 is SVGIG (reference sequence). The CDR3 loop spans 13 amino acids. Here the CDR3 DNA reads TGTGCCTGGACTCGACACATGAACACTGAAGCTTTCTTT. Translation: CAWTRHMNTEAFF. Looking up the rest from reference TRBV30 and TRBJ1-1 gives the full variable domain: SQTIHQWPATLVQPVGSPLSLECTVEGTSNPNLYWYRQAAGRGLQLLFYSVGIGQISSEVPQNLSASRPQDRQFILSSKKLLLSDSGFYLCAWTRHMNTEAFFGQGTRLTVV.

This clone has a handful of counts. This chain uses TRBV19 with TRBJ1-2; 9 bases map to TRBD1. The CDR3 has 14 amino acids. Trimming cost V 8 bases and J 2 bases; bases outside gene matches: 6. Germline loops: CDR1 LNHDA, CDR2 SQIVND (reference sequence). CDR3 nucleotide sequence: TGTGCCAGTCTCAGGACAGGGGCCAACTATGGCTACACCTTC. Its translation: CASLRTGANYGYTF.

The V and J genes are TRBV9 and TRBJ2-1; TRBD2 aligns across 11 bases. The CDR3 covers 14 residues. V trimming: 4 bases; J trimming: 7 bases; junction bases outside the gene matches: 4. In germline, CDR1 is SGDLS, CDR2 YYNGEE. CDR3 nucleotide sequence: TGTGCCAGCAGCTCCGGACTAGCGGGTAATGAGCAGTTCTTC. Its protein is CASSSGLAGNEQFF. Full variable domain (missing parts from reference TRBV9 and TRBJ2-1): DSGVTQTPKHLITATGQRVTLRCSPRSGDLSVYWYQQSLDQGLQFLIQYYNGEERAKGNILERFSAQQFPDLHSELNLSSLELGDSALYFCASSSGLAGNEQFFGPGTRLTVL.

The chain combines TRBV30 with TRBJ1-6, with D possibly being TRBD1 (5 bases). V lost 0 bases and J lost 7, with 13 bases in between. CDR3 length: 15 residues. Per the germline V gene, CDR1 is GTSNPN and CDR2 is SVGIG (reference sequence). In DNA form, the CDR3 reads TGTGCCTGGAGTGTTGGTGGGGCACAGAATTCACCCCTCCACTTT. Translated: CAWSVGGAQNSPLHF.

This chain links TRBV5-1 with TRBJ2-2, with D perhaps TRBD1 or TRBD2 (5 bases each). With 1 base removed from V and 2 bases from J, the gap between germline ends came to 9 bases. Germline CDR1 is SGHRS and CDR2 is YFSETQ. There are 15 residues in the CDR3. CDR3 loop: CASSLIGGNTGELFF. CDR3 nucleotides: TGCGCCAGCAGCTTGATTGGGGGAAACACCGGGGAGCTGTTTTTT.

V and J are TRBV5-1 and TRBJ2-7, with no clear D. Trimming pared 3 bases from V and 1 base from J, leaving 11 bases between. CDR3 size: 14 residues. Germline-derived CDR1 and CDR2 are SGHRS and YFSETQ. The CDR3 region has the DNA TGCGCCAGCAGCTCTATTGGGCAGTCCTACGAGCAGTACTTC. This encodes CASSSIGQSYEQYF. Together with reference TRBV5-1 and TRBJ2-7, the CDR3 gives the full variable domain: KAGVTQTPRYLIKTRGQQVTLSCSPISGHRSVSWYQQTPGQGLQFLFEYFSETQRNKGNFPGRFSGRQFSNSRSEMNVSTLELGDSALYLCASSSIGQSYEQYFGPGTRLTVT.

The chain joins TRBV27 to TRBJ2-3; TRBD2 agrees at 7 bases. The CDR3 contains 15 residues. With V trimmed by 4 bases and J by 2 bases, 6 bases remained unmatched. Germline V CDR1 and CDR2: MNHEY, SMNVEV (reference sequence). CDR3 nucleotides: TGTGCCAGCAGTTGGGCTAGCGGCCACACAGATACGCAGTATTTT. This sequence encodes CASSWASGHTDTQYF.

This chain joins TRBV11-2 and TRBJ2-7; TRBD1 might be the D (6 bases). Germline lookup yields CDR1 SGHAT and CDR2 FQNNGV. Trimming took 3 bases from V and 1 from J, leaving 16 bases between them. The CDR3 is made up of 16 amino acids. CDR3 sequence: CASSFKSITGSYEQYF. For the CDR3, the DNA is TGTGCCAGCAGCTTTAAATCGATCACAGGGTCCTACGAGCAGTACTTC.